The 20 T cell receptor beta chains listed next were all sequenced from one sample in a study of shared clonotypes between healthy human individuals (dated by TCRdb to the early 2020s). The receptor library was made with the immunoSEQ multiplex PCR assay. TCRdb obtained this table from immuneACCESS and retained in-frame rearrangements with V and J assigned. These tables miss some clones; where compared with another copy, unresolved V genes account for less than half of the shortfall, and the remainder is unexplained. The sample data list 1.6 million or so clones, and approximately 98.5% of these were observed just once. The top ten constitute about 0.35% of the sample. Sequencing was performed on naive CD4+ T cells sorted from blood. The cell subset or site label on this specimen signifies: CD45RA+ positively selected. The receptors derive from a man aged 30 to 39 in good health.

V and J are TRBV18 and TRBJ2-5; 8 bases agree with TRBD1. CDR3 length: 16 amino acids. The ends lost 3 bases at V and 0 bases at J; junction bases unmatched: 6. Germline lookup yields CDR1 KGHSH and CDR2 LQKENI. The CDR3 region is CASSPYYRGNQETQYF. The CDR3 bases are TGTGCCAGCTCACCTTACTACAGGGGGAACCAAGAGACCCAGTACTTC.

The V gene is TRBV11-3, the J gene TRBJ2-7, with TRBD2 identical over 7 bases. The CDR3 consists of 15 residues. The ends lost 4 bases at V and 2 bases at J; junction bases unmatched: 8. Germline V gene lookup returns CDR1 SGHNT and CDR2 YENEEA. CDR3 amino acids: CASSSGEGLAYEQYF. The CDR3, as DNA: TGTGCCAGCAGCTCGGGGGAAGGACTAGCCTACGAGCAGTACTTC.

This sequence joins TRBV5-5 and TRBJ1-2; the D gene is possibly TRBD1 (5 bases). This CDR3 comprises 14 residues. Germline loops: CDR1 SGHKS, CDR2 YYEKEE (reference sequence). V was clipped by 2 bases and J by 7 bases, with 15 bases between them. The CDR3 protein is CASSLDTGASGYTF. The CDR3 nucleotides are TGTGCCAGCAGCTTAGATACCGGGGCCTCTGGCTACACCTTC. Complete variable domain (other parts from reference TRBV5-5 and TRBJ1-2): DAGVTQSPTHLIKTRGQQVTLRCSPISGHKSVSWYQQVLGQGPQFIFQYYEKEERGRGNFPDRFSARQFPNYSSELNVNALLLGDSALYLCASSLDTGASGYTFGSGTRLTVV.

This chain joins TRBV19 and TRBJ2-3, with 9 positions matching TRBD2. V lost 2 bases to trimming and J lost 3 bases; unmatched junction nucleotides: 6. This CDR3 region has 16 residues. Germline V gives CDR1 LNHDA, CDR2 SQIVND (reference sequence). The CDR3 DNA is TGTGCCAGTAGTATAAGGGCGGGAGGGAAGACAGATACGCAGTATTTT. The encoded protein is CASSIRAGGKTDTQYF.

V and J are TRBV27 and TRBJ2-5; perhaps TRBD2 as D (5 bases). Looked up from germline, CDR1 is MNHEY and CDR2 is SMNVEV (reference sequence). This CDR3 is built from 14 residues. Trimming took 11 bases from V and 0 from J, leaving 16 bases between them. This chain's CDR3 is CASGSHSYQETQYF. Written as DNA, the CDR3 is TGTGCCTCGGGGTCCCACTCGTACCAAGAGACCCAGTACTTC.

This chain uses TRBV4-3 with TRBJ2-7; D perhaps matches TRBD1 (6 bases). Looked up from germline, CDR1 is LGHNA and CDR2 is YSLEER. The V end was cut by 3 bases, the J end by 3 bases, with 12 bases between. The CDR3 is 14 amino acids. The CDR3 loop is CASSHGQGNYEQYF. The CDR3 coding sequence is TGCGCCAGCAGCCATGGTCAGGGGAACTACGAGCAGTACTTC.

V is TRBV27 and J is TRBJ2-7, with unresolved D. V dropped 4 bases and J dropped 3 bases, with 16 bases sitting between them. CDR1 MNHEY and CDR2 SMNVEV come from the germline V gene (reference sequence). This CDR3 spans 15 amino acids. Here the CDR3 reads CASSSRRVFIYEQYF. CDR3 DNA sequence: TGTGCCAGCAGTTCTAGACGGGTCTTCATCTACGAGCAGTACTTC.

The V call is TRBV13, the J call TRBJ1-1, with D perhaps TRBD1 (6 bases). Trimming removed 3 bases from V and 4 bases from J, with 15 bases in between. The CDR3 runs 15 residues. Germline V gives CDR1 PRHDT, CDR2 FYEKMQ (reference sequence). This CDR3 is CASSFLTLGGTEAFF. The CDR3 DNA reads TGTGCCAGCAGCTTTCTGACGTTAGGGGGCACTGAAGCTTTCTTT. Variable domain in full (rest from reference TRBV13 and TRBJ1-1): AAGVIQSPRHLIKEKRETATLKCYPIPRHDTVYWYQQGPGQDPQFLISFYEKMQSDKGSIPDRFSAQQFSDYHSELNMSSLELGDSALYFCASSFLTLGGTEAFFGQGTRLTVV.

This sequence joins TRBV7-2 and TRBJ2-3; 7 bases are a match to TRBD2. The CDR3 is 14 amino acids. With 5 bases clipped from V and 5 bases from J, the junction kept 7 bases outside the gene matches. Per germline, CDR1 SGHTA and CDR2 FQGNSA. The CDR3 nucleotides read TGTGCCAGCAGCCCCCGGGTAGCGGGAGATACGCAGTATTTT. Protein sequence: CASSPRVAGDTQYF.

CDR3: CASRLGQWEETQYF. In nucleotides, the CDR3 is TGCGCCAGCAGACTCGGACAGTGGGAAGAGACCCAGTACTTC. V and J are TRBV10-1 and TRBJ2-5; tentatively, D is TRBD1 (6 bases). The germline gives CDR1 WNHNN, CDR2 SYGVQD (reference sequence). This CDR3 contains 14 residues. V was clipped by 6 bases and J by 3 bases, with 14 bases between them.

In its sample, this clone was seen once. This chain joins TRBV25-1 and TRBJ2-7; D is unclear. The V end lost 6 bases, the J end lost 0 bases, and 12 bases lay between the germline ends. The germline CDR1 and CDR2 sequences are MGHDK and SYGVNS. The CDR3 has 14 amino acids. CDR3 coding DNA: TGTGCCAGCAGCTACGGCGGAAGCTCCTACGAGCAGTACTTC. Translated, it gives CASSYGGSSYEQYF.

The V and J genes are TRBV29-1 and TRBJ2-7; 7 nucleotides match TRBD2. CDR1 SQVTM and CDR2 ANQGSEA come from the germline V gene. Trimming took 6 bases from V and 1 from J; bases not matched to a gene: 3. The CDR3 totals 12 residues. CDR3 region: CSVTSASYEQYF. The CDR3 DNA sequence: TGCAGCGTCACTAGCGCGTCCTACGAGCAGTACTTC.

The V call is TRBV18, the J call TRBJ2-1; D might be TRBD2 (6 bases). This CDR3 region has 12 residues. Germline V gives CDR1 KGHSH, CDR2 LQKENI. V was clipped by 3 bases and J by 8 bases, with 8 bases between them. The CDR3 sequence: CASSPGGDEQFF. The CDR3, as DNA: TGTGCCAGCTCACCGGGGGGTGATGAGCAGTTCTTC.

The chain carries TRBV2 and TRBJ2-7; perhaps TRBD1 as D (5 bases). Germline V gene sequence: CDR1 SNHLY, CDR2 FYNNEI. Trimming removed 6 bases at V and 9 bases at J, with 21 bases between. CDR3 length: 14 residues. CDR3 nucleotides: TGTGCCAGCAGAGAGGACACGGCATCTCTTGTGCAGTACTTC. Its translation is CASREDTASLVQYF.

The CDR3 DNA is TGTGCCACCGCGTCTGGGGGGGGGACAGGGGGCTTGTTTGATCAGCCCCAGCATTTT. It translates to CATASGGGTGGLFDQPQHF. The V call is TRBV19, the J call TRBJ1-5, with 12 bases lining up with TRBD1. V dropped 10 bases and J dropped 5; count of bases not matched to a gene: 21. Germline V gene sequence: CDR1 LNHDA, CDR2 SQIVND (reference sequence). There are 19 residues in the CDR3. The complete variable domain, with remaining parts taken from reference TRBV19 and TRBJ1-5, reads DGGITQSPKYLFRKEGQNVTLSCEQNLNHDAMYWYRQDPGQGLRLIYYSQIVNDFQKGDIAEGYSVSREKKESFPLTVTSAQKNPTAFYLCATASGGGTGGLFDQPQHFGDGTRLSIL.

The chain employs TRBV29-1 and TRBJ2-5; 7 bases map to TRBD2. V lost 3 bases to trimming and J lost 4 bases; unmatched junction nucleotides: 5. The CDR3 extends over 13 amino acids. Germline CDR1 is SQVTM and CDR2 is ANQGSEA. In DNA form, the CDR3 reads TGCAGCGTTGATCCAGGGAGGGGAGAGACCCAGTACTTC. As protein: CSVDPGRGETQYF. The full variable domain, its missing parts supplied by reference TRBV29-1 and TRBJ2-5, is SAVISQKPSRDICQRGTSLTIQCQVDSQVTMMFWYRQQPGQSLTLIATANQGSEATYESGFVIDKFPISRPNLTFSTLTVSNMSPEDSSIYLCSVDPGRGETQYFGPGTRLLVL.

The V call is TRBV11-2, the J call TRBJ1-4; D remains ambiguous. Germline CDR1 and CDR2: SGHAT and FQNNGV. V shed 3 bases and J shed 0 bases, with 5 bases lying between them. The CDR3 has 14 amino acids. The CDR3 spells CASSFSATNEKLFF. The CDR3, as DNA: TGTGCCAGCAGCTTTAGTGCAACTAATGAAAAACTGTTTTTT.

V and J are TRBV4-3 and TRBJ2-5, with 7 bases lining up with TRBD2. This CDR3 region has 15 residues. Germline loops: CDR1 LGHNA, CDR2 YSLEER. J gave up 4 bases and V 1 base, and 6 bases lay outside the gene matches. The CDR3 sequence: CASSQVAGVGETQYF. In nucleotides, the CDR3 is TGCGCCAGCAGCCAAGTGGCGGGAGTAGGAGAGACCCAGTACTTC.

The chain is built from TRBV6-5 and TRBJ1-2, with D perhaps TRBD1 (5 bases). The CDR3 is made up of 14 amino acids. With 8 bases removed from V and 8 bases from J, the gap between germline ends came to 21 bases. Germline V CDR1 and CDR2: MNHEY, SVGAGI. The CDR3 region is CASGPSGGSQGYTF. DNA of the CDR3: TGTGCCAGCGGACCGTCGGGGGGATCACAGGGCTACACCTTC.

The genes are TRBV25-1 and TRBJ2-5; the D gene is possibly TRBD2 (5 bases). With 5 bases removed from V and 4 bases from J, the gap between germline ends came to 17 bases. The CDR3 has 15 residues. CDR1 and CDR2 from the germline V gene are MGHDK and SYGVNS. In DNA form, the CDR3 reads TGTGCCAGCAGTCCTCCCCGGACGGGGAGAGAGACCCAGTACTTC. This gives the protein CASSPPRTGRETQYF. The full variable domain, completed using reference TRBV25-1 and TRBJ2-5, is EADIYQTPRYLVIGTGKKITLECSQTMGHDKMYWYQQDPGMELHLIHYSYGVNSTEKGDLSSESTVSRIRTEHFPLTLESARPSHTSQYLCASSPPRTGRETQYFGPGTRLLVL.